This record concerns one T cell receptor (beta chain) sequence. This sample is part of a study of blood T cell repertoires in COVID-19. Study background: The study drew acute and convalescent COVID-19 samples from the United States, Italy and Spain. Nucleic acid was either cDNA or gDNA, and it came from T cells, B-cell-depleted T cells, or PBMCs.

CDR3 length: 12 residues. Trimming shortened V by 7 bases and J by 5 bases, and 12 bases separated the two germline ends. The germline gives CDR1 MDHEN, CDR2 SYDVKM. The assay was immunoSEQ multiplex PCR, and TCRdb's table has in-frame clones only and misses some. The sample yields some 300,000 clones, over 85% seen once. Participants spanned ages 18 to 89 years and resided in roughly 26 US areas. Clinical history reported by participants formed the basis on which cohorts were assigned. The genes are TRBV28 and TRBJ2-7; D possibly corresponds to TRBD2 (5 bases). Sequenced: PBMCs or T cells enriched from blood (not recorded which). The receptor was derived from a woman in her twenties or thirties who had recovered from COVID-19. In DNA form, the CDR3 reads TGTGCCAGCACCGCGGGTTCCCACGAGCAGTACTTC. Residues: CASTAGSHEQYF. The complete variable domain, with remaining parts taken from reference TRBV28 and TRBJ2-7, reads DVKVTQSSRYLVKRTGEKVFLECVQDMDHENMFWYRQDPGLGLRLIYFSYDVKMKEKGDIPEGYSVSREKKERFSLILESASTNQTSMYLCASTAGSHEQYFGPGTRLTVT.